This T cell receptor beta chain was sequenced in a study of blood T cells in healthy people across ages. The study's findings and limits: Unknown CMV status may confound age-related changes in expanded clones.

There are 14 residues in the CDR3. Trimming cost V 5 bases and J 4 bases; bases outside gene matches: 9. The germline gives CDR1 SGHDT, CDR2 YYEEEE. This clonotype was counted a few times. As yet, its antigen is unknown. PCR was performed a second time for about 7 to 12 cycles using a sample-barcoded 5' primer and a J-beta primer mix. Tagging of each cDNA molecule was performed by a template-switch adaptor with 12 random nucleotides. Using its own MiXCR run on the 5' RACE reads, TCRdb lists one record per CDR3 protein. The sample lists 890,000 or so distinct CDR3 sequences, 55% to 65% occurring once. The study recruited healthy Caucasian donors from Russia who were aged roughly 6 to 90. Each individual donor underwent a draw of approximately 9.8 milliliters of peripheral blood.

The sequenced sample consisted of blood. The V gene is TRBV5-6, the J gene TRBJ2-7; 7 nucleotides agree with TRBD1. The TCR was taken from a man aged 25-45 years in good health. CDR3 residues: CASRRQGTGYEQYF. The CDR3 DNA reads TGTGCCAGCAGAAGACAGGGAACAGGGTACGAGCAGTACTTC. Variable domain in full (rest from reference TRBV5-6 and TRBJ2-7): DAGVTQSPTHLIKTRGQQVTLRCSPKSGHDTVSWYQQALGQGPQFIFQYYEEEERQRGNFPDRFSGHQFPNYSSELNVNALLLGDSALYLCASRRQGTGYEQYFGPGTRLTVT.